Shown below are 25 T cell receptor beta chains from a single sample sequenced in a study of T cell responses to AZD1222 COVID-19 vaccine. The protocol was immunoSEQ multiplex PCR, while the TCRdb copy is restricted to in-frame clones and leaves out a portion. Here the sample spans approximately 110,000 clones, over 75% being singletons. The sequences come from peripheral blood, collected 28 days after the second AZD1222 dose. The receptor set was obtained from an adult who received the AZD1222 COVID-19 vaccine.

This clone was found a few times. The V call is TRBV11-2, the J call TRBJ1-1, with D perhaps matching TRBD1 (6 bases). V was shortened by 2 bases and J by 5 bases, with 9 bases between the two germline ends. The germline V gene has CDR1 SGHAT and CDR2 FQNNGV. The CDR3 has 13 amino acids. The CDR3 DNA reads as TGTGCCAGCAGCTTACGCCAGGGGACTGAAGCTTTCTTT. Protein: CASSLRQGTEAFF.

This clone appeared once. The chain carries TRBV9 and TRBJ2-3; D may be TRBD2 (5 bases). Germline assignment: CDR1 SGDLS and CDR2 YYNGEE. Trimming stripped 4 bases from V and 0 bases from J, with 15 bases between. The CDR3 is 16 amino acids. Here the CDR3 DNA reads TGTGCCAGCAGCCCAGAGGGTGTCTGGAGCACAGATACGCAGTATTTT. This gives the protein CASSPEGVWSTDTQYF. The full variable domain, in which reference TRBV9 and TRBJ2-3 provide the parts outside the CDR3, is DSGVTQTPKHLITATGQRVTLRCSPRSGDLSVYWYQQSLDQGLQFLIQYYNGEERAKGNILERFSAQQFPDLHSELNLSSLELGDSALYFCASSPEGVWSTDTQYFGPGTRLTVL.

This chain links TRBV3-1 (or the pseudogene TRBV3-2) with TRBJ1-6; the D gene is possibly TRBD1 (6 bases). The CDR3 has 18 residues. Germline CDR1 is LGHDT and CDR2 is YNNKEL (reference sequence). The ends were cut back, 1 base at V and 4 bases at J, with 17 bases in the middle. CDR3 bases: TGTGCCAGCAGCCAAGGAACTACAGGGAGGGGATATAATTCACCCCTCCACTTT. Translated: CASSQGTTGRGYNSPLHF.

With respect to this clone: The junction and the germline gene differ at one end; a read error may be behind it. CDR3 sequence reads: CASGLQGEVEKLFF. In nucleotides, the CDR3 is TGTGCCAGCGGCTTACAGGGGGAAGTAGAAAAACTGTTTTTT. V gene TRBV5-4 combines with J gene TRBJ1-4; the match to TRBD1 covers 8 bases. Germline V gives CDR1 SGHNT, CDR2 YYREEE (reference sequence). The CDR3 has 14 amino acids.

This clone appeared a single time. J is TRBJ1-5 and V is TRBV7-2; the D gene is possibly TRBD1 (5 bases). Germline-derived CDR1 and CDR2 are SGHTA and FQGNSA. CDR3 length: 16 amino acids. V was pared by 2 bases and J by 6 bases, with 17 bases between. CDR3 nucleotides: TGTGCCAGCAGCTTATTTGGGCAAATCGGGGCTCAGCCCCAGCATTTT. Amino acid sequence: CASSLFGQIGAQPQHF.

J is TRBJ1-2 and V is TRBV6-2 or TRBV6-3; 7 bases line up with TRBD1. The V segment lost 0 bases and the J segment 4 bases; nucleotides outside the gene matches: 5. The CDR3 consists of 15 residues. The V gene's germline CDR1 is MNHEY and CDR2 SVGEGT. The CDR3 coding sequence is TGTGCCAGCAGTTACTCCCCCCGGGACAGCTATGGCTACACCTTC. Amino acid sequence: CASSYSPRDSYGYTF.

CDR3 bases: TGCGCCAGCAGCGCACAAATATTAGTACGGAACACTGAAGCTTTCTTT. It codes for CASSAQILVRNTEAFF. V usage is TRBV4-3 and J usage is TRBJ1-1; D gene ambiguous. The CDR3 extends over 16 amino acids. The V gene's germline CDR1 is LGHNA and CDR2 YSLEER. Trimming removed 5 bases at V and 1 base at J, with 17 bases between.

The chain joins TRBV5-3 to TRBJ2-1, with TRBD2 matching 8 bases. TRBV5-3 is given ORF status, its function remaining uncertain. The CDR3 spans 18 residues. With V trimmed by 1 base and J by 9 bases, 18 bases remained unmatched. Here the CDR3 reads CARSLQIGAGVDGAEQFF. CDR3 nucleotide sequence: TGTGCCAGAAGCTTGCAAATTGGAGCGGGAGTCGATGGTGCTGAGCAGTTCTTC.

This chain links TRBV30 with TRBJ1-2, with no clear D. The germline V gene has CDR1 GTSNPN and CDR2 SVGIG (reference sequence). This CDR3 is 12 amino acids long. V shed 5 bases and J shed 5 bases, with 12 bases lying between them. CDR3 sequence (DNA): TGTGCCTGGGTATCCGGGATATATGGCTACACCTTC. The encoded protein is CAWVSGIYGYTF.

This clone appeared a few times. V gene TRBV13 combines with J gene TRBJ2-7, with 8 bases that match TRBD2. The V segment lost 0 bases and the J segment 3 bases; nucleotides outside the gene matches: 4. The CDR3 is 15 amino acids. CDR1 PRHDT and CDR2 FYEKMQ come from the germline V gene (reference sequence). In DNA form, the CDR3 reads TGTGCCAGCAGCTTAGGGCGGGAGGCCGTCTACGAGCAGTACTTC. Residues: CASSLGREAVYEQYF.

The chain uses TRBV4-1 and TRBJ1-2, with D perhaps matching TRBD1 (5 bases). V shed 4 bases and J shed 8 bases, with 11 bases lying between them. Germline assignment: CDR1 MGHRA and CDR2 YSYEKL. This CDR3 is 12 amino acids long. The CDR3 bases are TGCGCCAGCAGCCCGGTGGGGGGAGGCTACACCTTC. Amino acids: CASSPVGGGYTF.

This clone has just one count. The chain is built from TRBV19 and TRBJ1-1; 10 nucleotides align to TRBD1. CDR3 length: 11 residues. Germline lookup yields CDR1 LNHDA and CDR2 SQIVND (reference sequence). V lost 10 bases to trimming and J lost 11 bases; unmatched junction nucleotides: 7. CDR3 region: CATQSGQGAFF. The CDR3 region has the DNA TGTGCCACTCAATCGGGACAGGGGGCTTTCTTT.

This clone was found once. CDR3 region: CASSPGQNTEAFF. The DNA for the CDR3 is TGTGCCAGCTCACCGGGACAGAACACTGAAGCTTTCTTT. The chain carries TRBV18 and TRBJ1-1, with D maybe TRBD1 (6 bases). The germline gives CDR1 KGHSH, CDR2 LQKENI. The V gene lost 3 bases and the J gene lost 1 base, with 6 bases spanning the gap. The CDR3 has 13 residues.

The chain has TRBV27 and TRBJ2-7; TRBD2 matches 11 bases. This CDR3 is 16 amino acids long. In germline, CDR1 is MNHEY, CDR2 SMNVEV (reference sequence). The V gene end was trimmed by 4 bases and the J gene end by 1 base; junction bases not matched to a gene: 6. CDR3 loop: CASSSTGTSGSYEQYF. The CDR3 bases are TGTGCCAGCAGTTCGACCGGGACTAGCGGATCCTACGAGCAGTACTTC.

The count of this clone is one. V and J are TRBV4-3 and TRBJ2-2, with TRBD2 as a possible D gene (6 bases). CDR1 is LGHNA and CDR2 is YSLEER in the germline V gene. With 1 base removed from V and 8 bases from J, the gap between germline ends came to 14 bases. This CDR3 spans 15 amino acids. The CDR3 DNA follows: TGCGCCAGCAGCCAAGGCGACTCGGGAGAAGGGGAGCTGTTTTTT. Residues: CASSQGDSGEGELFF.

The V gene is TRBV30, the J gene TRBJ1-2, with D hard to call. This CDR3 has 13 amino acids. Looked up from germline, CDR1 is GTSNPN and CDR2 is SVGIG (reference sequence). Trimming cost V 1 base and J 4 bases, with 10 bases left between them. CDR3 in amino acids: CAWSGGFIYGYTF. CDR3 in DNA: TGTGCCTGGAGTGGCGGGTTTATCTATGGCTACACCTTC.

The chain couples TRBV6-5 to TRBJ2-7; tentative D call: TRBD2 (6 bases). Germline assignment: CDR1 MNHEY and CDR2 SVGAGI. V was trimmed by 6 bases and J by 9 bases, leaving 21 bases between them. The CDR3 loop spans 14 amino acids. CDR3 sequence reads: CASRPEGAIWLQYF. In DNA, the CDR3 is TGTGCCAGCAGACCGGAGGGTGCGATATGGTTGCAGTACTTC.

The CDR3, as DNA: TGTGCCAGTAGTATACTGCCAGAACTAAAGTATGGCTACACCTTC. Translation: CASSILPELKYGYTF. The rearrangement joins TRBV19 to TRBJ1-2; unclear D gene. V was pared by 2 bases and J by 5 bases, with 15 bases between. CDR1 and CDR2 (germline): LNHDA, SQIVND (reference sequence). The CDR3 loop spans 15 amino acids.

V usage is TRBV6-1 and J usage is TRBJ2-1; 10 positions match TRBD2. Germline CDR1 and CDR2: MNHNS and SASEGT. The J segment lost 4 bases and the V segment lost 4 bases, leaving 7 bases of the junction unmatched. The CDR3 covers 16 residues. The CDR3 reads CASSAIAGGSYNEQFF. Written as DNA, the CDR3 is TGTGCCAGCAGTGCCATAGCGGGGGGCTCATACAATGAGCAGTTCTTC.

The CDR3 coding sequence is TGTGCCAGCAGCATAACACTGGACAGTACCGGGGAGCTGTTTTTT. This translates into CASSITLDSTGELFF. This chain uses TRBV9 with TRBJ2-2; the D gene is possibly TRBD1 (6 bases). The CDR3 consists of 15 residues. The V gene lost 4 bases and the J gene lost 5 bases, with 15 bases spanning the gap. Germline values: CDR1 SGDLS, CDR2 YYNGEE.

V and J are TRBV19 and TRBJ1-2, with D hard to call. Germline loops: CDR1 LNHDA, CDR2 SQIVND (reference sequence). The CDR3 runs to 13 residues. V was clipped by 7 bases and J by 4 bases, with 13 bases between them. The CDR3 sequence is CASTTTAFYGYTF. For the CDR3, the DNA is TGTGCCAGTACGACGACGGCCTTCTATGGCTACACCTTC.

The V gene is TRBV11-2, the J gene TRBJ1-1; the D is unclear. CDR3 length: 14 residues. V lost 10 bases and J 1 base, leaving 16 bases between the germline ends. From germline, CDR1 is SGHAT and CDR2 FQNNGV. The CDR3 is CATMDRSGNTEAFF. In DNA form, the CDR3 reads TGTGCCACCATGGACCGCTCGGGGAACACTGAAGCTTTCTTT.

The chain joins TRBV5-1 to TRBJ2-7; the D gene is possibly TRBD1 (5 bases). Germline-derived CDR1 and CDR2 are SGHRS and YFSETQ. V was clipped by 4 bases and J by 5 bases, with 10 bases between them. This CDR3 has 12 residues. CDR3 in amino acids: CASSKGVHEQYF. The CDR3 DNA follows: TGCGCCAGCAGCAAAGGGGTTCACGAGCAGTACTTC.

The rearrangement joins TRBV4-2 to TRBJ2-5, with a possible D match to TRBD1 (6 bases). V was pared by 1 base and J by 0 bases, with 9 bases between. Germline assignment: CDR1 LGHNA and CDR2 YNFKEQ. The CDR3 totals 15 residues. Here the CDR3 reads CASSQGRDNQETQYF. The CDR3 coding sequence is TGTGCCAGCAGCCAAGGCAGGGACAACCAAGAGACCCAGTACTTC.

V is TRBV4-2 and J is TRBJ1-5; D is possibly TRBD1 (5 bases). Trimming pared 4 bases from V and 3 bases from J, leaving 10 bases between. The CDR3 contains 14 residues. Germline lookup yields CDR1 LGHNA and CDR2 YNFKEQ. The CDR3 DNA is TGTGCCAGCAGCCTCGACAGAGACAATCAGCCCCAGCATTTT. It encodes CASSLDRDNQPQHF.